This is a list of T cell receptor beta chains from one sample in a study of patients and donors after allogeneic stem cell transplantation. TCRdb fed the RT-PCR reads into MiXCR, producing one record per CDR3 protein. The data show approximately 430,000 distinct CDR3 sequences, around 16% seen once. Material for sequencing was blood, either unsorted or a sorted T cell fraction (not recorded which). These receptors originate from a human donor who was either an allogeneic HSCT recipient or a stem cell or donor lymphocyte infusion donor (not recorded which). It is not recorded whose cells these are; they may come from a transplant donor. Both conserved end residues are trimmed from each CDR3. The order of the fields is V gene, D gene, CDR3 protein. The D gene is left open where the match is weak.

TRBV4-3,TRBD2,ASSQEWSGGRETQY
TRBV7-3,TRBD2,ASSLRGGGSSYEQY
TRBV12-3/TRBV12-4,-,ASTARSGTQY
TRBV6-1,-,ASSEAGHSPLH
TRBV5-1,-,ASSLAWDLTYNEQF
TRBV20-1,TRBD1,SAREGRGQQETQY
TRBV29-1,-,SVGQTYEQY
TRBV20-1,-,SARSGADTQY
TRBV2,TRBD1,ASSAGQGSTGELF
TRBV5-1,TRBD1,ASSFTRTGGAETQY
TRBV20-1,-,SASMGRLDTDTQY
TRBV5-1,TRBD1,ASSLPGGANEQF
TRBV6-1,-,AIGVTKGGYGYT
TRBV28,-,ASSSRGGPNTIY
TRBV4-2,TRBD2,ASSQVGTSGYTDTQY
TRBV11-2,-,ASSGHPSPYEQY
TRBV7-8,-,ASSLWRRADGYT
TRBV19,TRBD1,ASNPGQVFYGYT
TRBV5-1,-,ASRREEREQY
TRBV6-1,-,ASRKGGNTHTEAF
TRBV5-1,TRBD1,ASSTQGAPYEQY
TRBV14,-,ASSLKGGVSPLH
TRBV30,-,AWQGGNYEQY
TRBV4-3,TRBD1,ASSQVGTANYGYT
TRBV20-1,TRBD2,SAQRVGASGRQPDTQY
TRBV20-1,-,SASADSHTQETQY
TRBV5-1,-,ASSPRRPPYEQY
TRBV20-1,-,SAPDRNIEAF
TRBV11-2,-,ASSPDGGPYGYT
TRBV7-2,TRBD2,ASRAGAGYNEQF
TRBV20-1,TRBD2,SASLAGLADTQY
TRBV7-9,-,ASSFLEIPYEQY
TRBV25-1,-,ASSPPRGRRGEQF
TRBV7-6,TRBD1,ASSSTGKGQETQY
TRBV12-3/TRBV12-4,-,ASSRLIPGHYNSPLH
TRBV29-1,-,SVVEGTREQF
TRBV6-2/TRBV6-3,TRBD2,ASRVKRGGRFEQF
TRBV6-5,TRBD1,ASSYRINRDRESYEQY
TRBV11-2,-,ASSPSGGPTGELF
TRBV20-1,TRBD2,SARVSSGRTYEQY
TRBV11-2,-,ASSLLMVAVNTGELF
TRBV20-1,-,SARAGDWPGYT
TRBV20-1,-,SARGRGRATYNEQF
TRBV11-2,-,ASSLDWLTHEQF
TRBV10-3,-,AITPGAVYGYT
TRBV12-5,TRBD1,ASALGAGGLYEQY
TRBV5-1,TRBD1,ASSLAGGWSEAF
TRBV5-1,-,ASRSRFHYNEQF
TRBV12-3/TRBV12-4,TRBD1,ASSDPTGSNQPQH
TRBV5-1,-,ASSLDFGARGYGYT
TRBV7-9,TRBD1,ASSPGQGMNHEQY
TRBV25-1,-,ASRQLNYGYT
TRBV12-3/TRBV12-4,-,ASTQHHQETQY
TRBV12-5,-,ASGLGVDTQY